This TCR beta chain was retrieved from a study of cytomegalovirus exposure and HLA in healthy donors. Overall study results and limits: The authors confirmed in vitro that a few CMV-associated chains were specific for CMV antigens. Common viral pathogens (according to a later analysis) appeared linked to several of the most significant clusters. The likely explanation for a cluster of highly shared sequence variants was sequencing artifact.

Both 60 Vbeta primers and 13 Jbeta primers went into the PCR. Sequenced by immunoSEQ multiplex PCR; TCRdb stores in-frame clones only, minus some. The sample records about 170,000 clones, 75% to 90% being singletons. Comment on this clone: Antigen unknown.

This TCR was recovered from a woman aged 18 to 35 in good health and CMV-seronegative. The material sequenced was PBMCs.

The CDR3 bases are TGTGCCAGCAGCCCAGGGGTAACTAATGAAAAACTGTTTTTT. Translating gives CASSPGVTNEKLFF. This chain connects TRBV7-6 to TRBJ1-4; tentatively, D is TRBD1 (6 bases). V shed 5 bases and J shed 1 base, with 8 bases lying between them. This CDR3 is built from 14 residues. Germline loops: CDR1 SGHVS, CDR2 FNYEAQ.